This is a list of T cell receptor beta chains from one sample in a study of cytomegalovirus exposure and HLA in healthy donors. Clones were read by immunoSEQ multiplex PCR, and TCRdb kept only the in-frame ones, dropping some. Of under 300,000 clones listed, 86% are singletons. Sequencing was carried out using PBMCs. The receptors come from a man in his forties in good health and CMV-seropositive. The CDR3 runs from the conserved cysteine through the conserved F or W. Each record gives: J gene, clone size, V gene, CDR3 length, D gene, CDR3 protein, CDR3 DNA. D genes are given only for firm matches. Size tells how often a clone was seen (once, few, many) or the class of an expanded clone, and some rows leave it out.

>TRBJ2-1|-|TRBV30|14|TRBD2
CAWSARLAGGEQFF
TGTGCCTGGAGTGCGCGGCTAGCGGGAGGTGAGCAGTTCTTC
>TRBJ2-3|few|TRBV10-2|15|TRBD2
CASSPTSGRAHTQYF
TGCGCCAGCAGCCCAACTAGCGGGAGGGCCCATACGCAGTATTTT
>TRBJ1-2|-|TRBV18|16|-
CASSPERTGSNYGYTF
TGTGCCAGCTCACCAGAGAGAACAGGGTCGAACTATGGCTACACCTTC
>TRBJ2-1|-|TRBV7-2|14|TRBD2
CASSKELANNEQFF
TGTGCCAGCAGCAAAGAACTAGCGAACAATGAGCAGTTCTTC
>TRBJ2-2|once|TRBV6-4|14|TRBD2
CASRGLTNTGELFF
TGTGCCAGCAGGGGACTAACAAACACCGGGGAGCTGTTTTTT
>TRBJ2-5|-|TRBV9|16|TRBD2
CASSERGGGSRETQYF
TGTGCCAGCAGCGAGAGGGGTGGCGGGAGCAGGGAGACCCAGTACTTC
>TRBJ2-3|-|TRBV27|16|-
CASSFRASGGGHTQYF
TGTGCCAGCAGTTTTCGGGCCAGTGGAGGAGGTCATACGCAGTATTTT
>TRBJ2-7|once|TRBV6-5|14|TRBD2
CASSYGTSGYEQYF
TGTGCCAGCAGTTATGGGACTAGCGGCTACGAGCAGTACTTC
>TRBJ2-5|-|TRBV28|15|-
CASSYAGFVAGTQYF
TGTGCCAGCAGTTACGCAGGGTTCGTTGCCGGGACCCAGTACTTC
>TRBJ2-5|-|TRBV5-1|14|TRBD2
CASRMTSGEETQYF
TGCGCCAGCAGAATGACTAGCGGAGAAGAGACCCAGTACTTC
>TRBJ2-7|few|TRBV28|14|TRBD2
CASSASGSSYEQYF
TGTGCCAGCAGTGCTAGCGGGAGCTCCTACGAGCAGTACTTC
>TRBJ1-6|-|TRBV4-1|15|TRBD1
CASSQEQGANSPLHF
TGCGCCAGCAGCCAAGAACAGGGGGCCAATTCACCCCTCCACTTT
>TRBJ2-7|-|TRBV2|14|TRBD2
CASSVAGGAYEQYF
TGTGCCAGCAGTGTTGCGGGAGGGGCCTACGAGCAGTACTTC
>TRBJ1-1|-|TRBV6-5|14|TRBD1
CASSSNRGGTEAFF
TGTGCCAGCAGTTCCAACAGGGGAGGAACTGAAGCTTTCTTT
>TRBJ2-7|-|TRBV29-1|15|-
CSVESYGGLGGEQYF
TGCAGCGTTGAATCCTACGGCGGGCTAGGAGGGGAGCAGTACTTC
>TRBJ1-5|-|TRBV28|15|-
CASSLWRGDHQPQHF
TGTGCCAGCAGTTTATGGCGCGGGGATCATCAGCCCCAGCATTTT
>TRBJ2-3|-|TRBV30|15|TRBD2
CACRSPSGGTDTQYF
TGTGCCTGTCGGTCTCCTAGCGGGGGCACAGATACGCAGTATTTT
>TRBJ2-7|-|TRBV11-3|14|TRBD2
CASSVSGLAYEQYF
TGTGCCAGCAGCGTATCGGGACTAGCCTACGAGCAGTACTTC
>TRBJ2-1|-|TRBV7-9|15|-
CASSLANSPYNEQFF
TGTGCCAGCAGCTTAGCGAACTCCCCCTACAATGAGCAGTTCTTC
>TRBJ2-1|-|TRBV7-2|14|TRBD2
CASNSGTTIDEQFF
TGTGCCAGCAACTCCGGGACTACTATCGATGAGCAGTTCTTC
>TRBJ2-2|-|TRBV7-2|15|-
CASSLPHWYTGELFF
TGTGCCAGCAGCTTGCCCCACTGGTACACCGGGGAGCTGTTTTTT
>TRBJ2-7|few|TRBV5-1|14|TRBD2
CASSPRTSAYEQYF
TGCGCCAGCAGCCCCCGGACTAGCGCCTACGAGCAGTACTTC
>TRBJ1-5|-|TRBV6-5|14|TRBD1
CASRPDRGNQPQHF
TGTGCCAGCAGACCCGACAGGGGAAATCAGCCCCAGCATTTT
>TRBJ2-1|-|TRBV7-2|15|TRBD2
CASSLSGARVNEQFF
TGTGCCAGCAGCTTAAGCGGGGCTCGGGTGAATGAGCAGTTCTTC
>TRBJ2-3|once|TRBV28|15|TRBD1
CASSSTGVEADTQYF
TGTGCCAGCAGTTCCACAGGGGTCGAAGCAGATACGCAGTATTTT
>TRBJ1-5|-|TRBV7-3|13|-
CASSLERDQPQHF
TGTGCCAGCAGCTTAGAGCGCGATCAGCCCCAGCATTTT
>TRBJ2-2|-|TRBV29-1|14|TRBD2
CSVVAGEGTGELFF
TGCAGCGTTGTGGCGGGAGAGGGCACCGGGGAGCTGTTTTTT
>TRBJ2-5|once|TRBV5-1|14|TRBD1
CASSLTGGRETQYF
TGCGCCAGCAGCTTAACAGGGGGCCGAGAGACCCAGTACTTC
>TRBJ2-3|-|TRBV6-5|16|-
CASSYSRQASTDTQYF
TGTGCCAGCAGTTACTCCCGCCAGGCAAGCACAGATACGCAGTATTTT
>TRBJ2-1|-|TRBV9|19|TRBD2
CASSVAGLAGGPPHNEQFF
TGTGCCAGCAGCGTAGCTGGACTAGCGGGAGGTCCCCCCCACAATGAGCAGTTCTTC
>TRBJ2-5|-|TRBV11-3|13|-
CASSFTGLETQYF
TGTGCCAGCAGCTTCACCGGGTTGGAGACCCAGTACTTC
>TRBJ1-3|few|TRBV6-1|18|TRBD1
CASSAHGDRFIPGNTIYF
TGTGCCAGCAGTGCCCACGGGGACAGGTTCATCCCTGGAAACACCATATATTTT